This TCR beta chain was observed in a study of T cells in tuberculosis. Overall study results and limits: Smaller alpha distances in active tuberculosis partly reflected shorter CDR3-alpha lengths.

Data came from immunoSEQ multiplex PCR; TCRdb stores just in-frame clones and leaves some out. Found here are 25,000 to 35,000 clones, 95% to 96% of them singletons; the top ten hold 2.4%. Regarding this clone: Its antigen remains unknown.

The V gene lost 0 bases and the J gene lost 8 bases, with 16 bases spanning the gap. The germline gives CDR1 MNHEY, CDR2 SVGAGI. The CDR3 runs to 15 residues. This chain joins TRBV6-5 and TRBJ1-1, with D unclear. Sequencing was carried out using PBMCs. The TCR sequence derives from a donor between 5 and 29 years old with latent tuberculosis or without tuberculosis infection. CDR3 sequence: CASSYSQFLPSEAFF. CDR3 DNA sequence: TGTGCCAGCAGTTACTCGCAGTTTCTGCCGTCCGAAGCTTTCTTT.